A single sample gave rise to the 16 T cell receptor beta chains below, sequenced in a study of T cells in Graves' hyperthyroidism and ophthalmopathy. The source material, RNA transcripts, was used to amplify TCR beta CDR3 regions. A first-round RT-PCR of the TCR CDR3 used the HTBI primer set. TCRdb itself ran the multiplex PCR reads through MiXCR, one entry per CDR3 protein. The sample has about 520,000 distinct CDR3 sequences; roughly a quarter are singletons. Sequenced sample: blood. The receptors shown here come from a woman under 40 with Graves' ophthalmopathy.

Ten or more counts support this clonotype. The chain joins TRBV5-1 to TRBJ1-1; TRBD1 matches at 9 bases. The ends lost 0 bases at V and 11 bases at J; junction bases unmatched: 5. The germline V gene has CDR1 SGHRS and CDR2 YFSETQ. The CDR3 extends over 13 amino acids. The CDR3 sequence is CASSLALTGGAFF. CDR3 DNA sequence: TGCGCCAGCAGCTTGGCACTGACAGGGGGGGCTTTCTTT.

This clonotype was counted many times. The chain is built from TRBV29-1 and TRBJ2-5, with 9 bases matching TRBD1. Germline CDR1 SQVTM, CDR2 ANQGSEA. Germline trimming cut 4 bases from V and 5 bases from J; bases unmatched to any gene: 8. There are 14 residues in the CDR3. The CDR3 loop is CSVAVQGAEETQYF. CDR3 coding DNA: TGCAGCGTTGCCGTACAGGGGGCCGAGGAGACCCAGTACTTC. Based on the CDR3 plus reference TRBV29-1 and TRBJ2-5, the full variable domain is SAVISQKPSRDICQRGTSLTIQCQVDSQVTMMFWYRQQPGQSLTLIATANQGSEATYESGFVIDKFPISRPNLTFSTLTVSNMSPEDSSIYLCSVAVQGAEETQYFGPGTRLLVL.

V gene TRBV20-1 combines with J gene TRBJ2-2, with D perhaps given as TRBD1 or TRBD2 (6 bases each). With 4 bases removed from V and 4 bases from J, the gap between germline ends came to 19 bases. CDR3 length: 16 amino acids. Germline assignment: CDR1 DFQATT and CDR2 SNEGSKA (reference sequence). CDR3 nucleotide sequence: TGCAGTGCTATACTCAGACAGAGGGGGGCCACCGGGGAGCTGTTTTTT. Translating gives CSAILRQRGATGELFF.

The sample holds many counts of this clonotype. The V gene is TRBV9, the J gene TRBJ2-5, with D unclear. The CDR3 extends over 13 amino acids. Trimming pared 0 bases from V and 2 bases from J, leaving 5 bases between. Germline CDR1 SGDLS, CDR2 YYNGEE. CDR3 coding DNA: TGTGCCAGCAGCGTAGAGGGACAAGAGACCCAGTACTTC. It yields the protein CASSVEGQETQYF.

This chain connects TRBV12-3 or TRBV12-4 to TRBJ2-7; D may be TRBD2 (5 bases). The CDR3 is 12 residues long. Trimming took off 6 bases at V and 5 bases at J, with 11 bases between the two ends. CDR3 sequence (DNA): TGTGCCAGCAGGACCGGGATCGACGAGCAGTACTTC. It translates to CASRTGIDEQYF.

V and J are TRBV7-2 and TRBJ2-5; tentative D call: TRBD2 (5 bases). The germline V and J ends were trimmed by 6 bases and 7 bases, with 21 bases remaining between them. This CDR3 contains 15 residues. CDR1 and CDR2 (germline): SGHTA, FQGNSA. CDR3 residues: CASSVGGRDEGTQYF. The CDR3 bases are TGTGCCAGCAGTGTAGGCGGTCGAGACGAGGGGACCCAGTACTTC.

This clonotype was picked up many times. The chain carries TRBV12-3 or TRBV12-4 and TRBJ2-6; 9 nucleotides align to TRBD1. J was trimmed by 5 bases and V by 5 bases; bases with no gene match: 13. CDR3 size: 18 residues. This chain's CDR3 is CASSITGQGIGWANVLTF. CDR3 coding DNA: TGTGCCAGCAGTATAACCGGACAGGGGATTGGCTGGGCCAACGTCCTGACTTTC.

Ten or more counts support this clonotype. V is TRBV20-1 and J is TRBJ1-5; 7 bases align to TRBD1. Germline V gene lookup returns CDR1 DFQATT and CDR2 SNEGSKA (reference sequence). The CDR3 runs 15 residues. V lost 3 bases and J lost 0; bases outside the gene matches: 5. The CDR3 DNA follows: TGCAGTGCTAGTACGGGACAGAATAGCAATCAGCCCCAGCATTTT. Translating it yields CSASTGQNSNQPQHF.

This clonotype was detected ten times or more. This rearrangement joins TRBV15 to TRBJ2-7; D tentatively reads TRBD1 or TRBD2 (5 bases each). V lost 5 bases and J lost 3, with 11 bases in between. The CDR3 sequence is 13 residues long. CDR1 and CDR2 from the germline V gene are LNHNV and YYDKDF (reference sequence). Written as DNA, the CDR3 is TGTGCCACCAGCTCCGGGACCAACTACGAGCAGTACTTC. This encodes CATSSGTNYEQYF.

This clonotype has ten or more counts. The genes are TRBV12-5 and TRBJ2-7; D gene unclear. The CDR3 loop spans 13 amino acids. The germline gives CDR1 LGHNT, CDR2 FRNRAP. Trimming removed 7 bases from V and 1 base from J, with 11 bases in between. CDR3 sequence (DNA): TGTGCTAGTGTCCCTGACGGATCCTACGAGCAGTACTTC. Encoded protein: CASVPDGSYEQYF.

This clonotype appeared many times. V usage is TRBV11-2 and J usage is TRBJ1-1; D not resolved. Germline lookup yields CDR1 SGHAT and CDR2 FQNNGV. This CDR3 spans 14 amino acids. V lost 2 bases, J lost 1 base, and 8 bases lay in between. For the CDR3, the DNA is TGTGCCAGCAGCTTAATCAGAGAGAACACTGAAGCTTTCTTT. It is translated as CASSLIRENTEAFF. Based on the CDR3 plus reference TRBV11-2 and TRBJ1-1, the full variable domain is EAGVAQSPRYKIIEKRQSVAFWCNPISGHATLYWYQQILGQGPKLLIQFQNNGVVDDSQLPKDRFSAERLKGVDSTLKIQPAKLEDSAVYLCASSLIRENTEAFFGQGTRLTVV.

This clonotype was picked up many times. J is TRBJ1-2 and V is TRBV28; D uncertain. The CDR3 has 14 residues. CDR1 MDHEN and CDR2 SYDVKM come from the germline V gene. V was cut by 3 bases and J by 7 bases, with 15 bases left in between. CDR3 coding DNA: TGTGCCAGCAGTTTTCTTACGGGTCAGCGTGGCTACACCTTC. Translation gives CASSFLTGQRGYTF.

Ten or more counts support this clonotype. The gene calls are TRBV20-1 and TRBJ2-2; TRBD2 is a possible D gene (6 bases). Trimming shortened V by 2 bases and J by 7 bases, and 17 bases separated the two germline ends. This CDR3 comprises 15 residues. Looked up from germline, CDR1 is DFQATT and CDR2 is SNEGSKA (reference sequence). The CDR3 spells CSARRISGWDGELFF. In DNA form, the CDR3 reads TGCAGTGCTAGAAGGATTAGCGGCTGGGACGGGGAGCTGTTTTTT.

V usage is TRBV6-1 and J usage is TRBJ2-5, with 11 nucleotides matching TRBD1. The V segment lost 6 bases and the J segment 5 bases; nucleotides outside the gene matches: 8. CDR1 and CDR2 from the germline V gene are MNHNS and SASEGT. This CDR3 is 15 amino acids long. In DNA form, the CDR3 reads TGTGCCAGCAGACACGGACAGGGGGCTTTGGAGACCCAGTACTTC. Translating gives CASRHGQGALETQYF.

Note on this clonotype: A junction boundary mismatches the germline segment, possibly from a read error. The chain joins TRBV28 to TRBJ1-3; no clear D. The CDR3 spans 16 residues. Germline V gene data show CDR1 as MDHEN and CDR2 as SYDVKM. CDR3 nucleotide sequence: TGTGCAAGCACTGATACTTATTGGGACTCTGGAAACACCATATATTTT. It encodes CASTDTYWDSGNTIYF.

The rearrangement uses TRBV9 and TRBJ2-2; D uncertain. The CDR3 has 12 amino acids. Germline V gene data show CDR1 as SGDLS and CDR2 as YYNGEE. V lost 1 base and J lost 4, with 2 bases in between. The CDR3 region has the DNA TGTGCCAGCAGCGTAATCACCGGGGAGCTGTTTTTT. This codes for CASSVITGELFF.